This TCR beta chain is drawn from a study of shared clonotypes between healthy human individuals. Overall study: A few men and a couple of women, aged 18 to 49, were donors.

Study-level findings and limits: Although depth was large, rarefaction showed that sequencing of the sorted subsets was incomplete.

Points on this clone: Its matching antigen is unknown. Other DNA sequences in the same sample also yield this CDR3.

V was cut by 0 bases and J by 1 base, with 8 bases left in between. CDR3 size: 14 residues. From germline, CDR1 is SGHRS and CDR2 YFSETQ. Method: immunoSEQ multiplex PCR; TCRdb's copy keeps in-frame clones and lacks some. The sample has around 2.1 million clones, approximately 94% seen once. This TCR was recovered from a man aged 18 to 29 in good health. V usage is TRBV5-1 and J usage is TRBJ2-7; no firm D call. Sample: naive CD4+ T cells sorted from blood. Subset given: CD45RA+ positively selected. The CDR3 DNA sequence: TGCGCCAGCAGCTTGGAGGACCGTTCCTACGAGCAGTACTTC. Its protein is CASSLEDRSYEQYF.